A selection of T cell receptor beta chains follows, all from one sample in a study of CD8 T cells in Susac syndrome. MiXCR, run by TCRdb on the immunoSEQ multiplex PCR reads, gives a single entry per CDR3 protein. The sample lists some 100,000 distinct CDR3 sequences, 95% to 98% occurring once. Specimen: CD4+ T cells from PBMCs. The receptors come from a human donor in good health. CDR3s include the opening cysteine and the closing phenylalanine or tryptophan.

V gene: TRBV29-1
J gene: TRBJ1-1
CDR3 protein: CSARTQLNTEASF

V gene: TRBV18
J gene: TRBJ2-1
CDR3 protein: CASSPLSGQGPNEQFF

V gene: TRBV3-1
J gene: TRBJ1-2
CDR3 protein: CASSQGGGYTF

V gene: TRBV28
J gene: TRBJ2-5
CDR3 protein: CASSLDSAETQYF

V gene: TRBV7-2
J gene: TRBJ2-5
CDR3 protein: CASSLVGTGIQETQYF

V gene: TRBV28
J gene: TRBJ1-5
CDR3 protein: CASKRRSQRSQPQHF

V gene: TRBV7-2
J gene: TRBJ1-1
CDR3 protein: CASSKDVYTEAFF

V gene: TRBV3-1
J gene: TRBJ2-6
CDR3 protein: CASSQDVLGREKSGANVLTF

V gene: TRBV2
J gene: TRBJ1-6
CDR3 protein: CASFRAGRSPLHF

V gene: TRBV19
J gene: TRBJ1-1
CDR3 protein: CASSRDRVGTEAFF

V gene: TRBV20-1
J gene: TRBJ2-4
CDR3 protein: CSADALAKNIQYF

V gene: TRBV6-5
J gene: TRBJ1-4
CDR3 protein: CASSYRRINEKLFF

V gene: TRBV29-1
J gene: TRBJ1-2
CDR3 protein: CSVEDRGPGYGYTF

V gene: TRBV20-1
J gene: TRBJ1-1
CDR3 protein: CSAFTGTEAFF

V gene: TRBV7-2
J gene: TRBJ2-1
CDR3 protein: CASSFGLGEQFF

V gene: TRBV7-3
J gene: TRBJ2-3
CDR3 protein: CASSSGTGQSTDTQYF

V gene: TRBV18
J gene: TRBJ2-7
CDR3 protein: CASSGLAGGNQYF

V gene: TRBV6-5
J gene: TRBJ1-5
CDR3 protein: CASSYSHSNQPQHF

V gene: TRBV6-2/TRBV6-3
J gene: TRBJ2-4
CDR3 protein: CASSYMVTKNIQYF